Below, 11 T cell receptor beta chains from the same sample are listed, as sequenced in a study of blood T cell repertoires in COVID-19 (dated by TCRdb to the early 2020s). The method behind the library was the immunoSEQ multiplex PCR assay. In TCRdb, the immuneACCESS table is reduced to in-frame sequences with V and J assigned. These tables do not hold every clone; where another copy was compared, an unresolved V gene accounts for under half, and the others remain unexplained. The sample has about 250,000 clones on record, 85% of them singletons. Of the sample, around 9.8% is held by the ten largest clones. Source material: PBMCs or T cells enriched from blood (not recorded which). Source of these receptors: a woman aged 45-60 years with acute COVID-19.

In its sample, this clone was seen many times. This chain uses TRBV20-1 with TRBJ2-3, with 10 bases identical to TRBD2. The CDR3 runs 14 residues. The V segment lost 3 bases and the J segment 9 bases; nucleotides outside the gene matches: 9. Germline CDR1 DFQATT, CDR2 SNEGSKA (reference sequence). CDR3 sequence: CSASSSGGSETQYF. The CDR3, as DNA: TGCAGTGCTAGTTCTAGCGGGGGCTCTGAGACGCAGTATTTT.

In its sample, this clone was seen once. The chain couples TRBV18 to TRBJ1-1; D possibly corresponds to TRBD1 (5 bases). The CDR3 has 17 residues. Germline V gives CDR1 KGHSH, CDR2 LQKENI. Between the trimmed V and J ends, which lost 2 bases and 0 bases, there was a span of 16 bases. CDR3 protein: CASSPSGAQTLNTEAFF. The CDR3 nucleotides read TGTGCCAGCTCACCATCTGGGGCGCAGACTTTGAACACTGAAGCTTTCTTT.

Written as DNA, the CDR3 is TGTGCCTGGAGTGTACGGACAGGTAGCTACACCTTC. Its translation: CAWSVRTGSYTF. This chain uses TRBV30 with TRBJ1-2; the match to TRBD1 covers 7 bases. With V trimmed by 0 bases and J by 9 bases, 4 bases remained unmatched. The germline gives CDR1 GTSNPN, CDR2 SVGIG (reference sequence). The CDR3 sequence is 12 residues long.

CDR3 residues: CASSFSPNQPQHF. CDR3 DNA sequence: TGTGCCAGCAGCTTTAGTCCGAATCAGCCCCAGCATTTT. The genes are TRBV7-2 and TRBJ1-5; no clear D. Germline lookup yields CDR1 SGHTA and CDR2 FQGNSA. The V end lost 3 bases, the J end lost 4 bases, and 7 bases lay between the germline ends. CDR3 size: 13 residues.

A remark on this clone: Different DNA sequences within this sample yield the same CDR3. This sequence joins TRBV5-1 and TRBJ1-6; 8 nucleotides line up with TRBD1. CDR1 is SGHRS, CDR2 YFSETQ, per germline. This CDR3 spans 15 amino acids. V lost 1 base, J lost 10 bases, and 7 bases stayed unmatched. The CDR3 loop reads CASSLRTGKESPLHF. The CDR3 DNA is TGCGCCAGCAGCTTGAGGACAGGGAAGGAATCACCCCTCCACTTT.

The chain couples TRBV5-6 to TRBJ2-3; 7 bases match TRBD1. Per the germline V gene, CDR1 is SGHDT and CDR2 is YYEEEE. V dropped 7 bases and J dropped 1; count of bases not matched to a gene: 3. This CDR3 is 13 amino acids long. DNA for the CDR3: TGTGCCAGCTCACAGGGGCGCACAGATACGCAGTATTTT. It encodes CASSQGRTDTQYF.

This chain uses TRBV7-2 with TRBJ2-5, with D maybe TRBD2 (5 bases). V was pared by 5 bases and J by 9 bases, with 13 bases between. The CDR3 is 12 residues long. The germline CDR1 and CDR2 sequences are SGHTA and FQGNSA. CDR3 in DNA: TGTGCCAGCAGCCCAGCTGGGAGAGCCCAGTACTTC. This codes for CASSPAGRAQYF.

The sample holds a few counts of this clone. This chain joins TRBV9 and TRBJ2-7, with 10 bases aligning to TRBD1. Germline V gene lookup returns CDR1 SGDLS and CDR2 YYNGEE. The CDR3 has 14 residues. V trimming: 1 base; J trimming: 6 bases; junction bases outside the gene matches: 4. The DNA of the CDR3 is TGTGCCAGCAGCGTAAGGGACAGGGGTAGCGAGCAGTACTTC. Its protein is CASSVRDRGSEQYF.

This rearrangement joins TRBV30 to TRBJ2-7; 9 positions agree with TRBD2. Germline CDR1 reads GTSNPN; CDR2 reads SVGIG (reference sequence). The length of the CDR3 is 14 residues. The ends lost 1 base at V and 7 bases at J; junction bases unmatched: 8. CDR3: CAWSGSGGRGEQYF. The CDR3 DNA reads as TGTGCCTGGAGTGGTAGCGGGGGTCGAGGGGAGCAGTACTTC. The full variable domain, with the rest looked up from reference TRBV30 and TRBJ2-7, is SQTIHQWPATLVQPVGSPLSLECTVEGTSNPNLYWYRQAAGRGLQLLFYSVGIGQISSEVPQNLSASRPQDRQFILSSKKLLLSDSGFYLCAWSGSGGRGEQYFGPGTRLTVT.

This clone occurred a few times. The V and J genes are TRBV7-2 and TRBJ1-1; TRBD1 is a possible D gene (5 bases). V was pared by 6 bases and J by 0 bases, with 14 bases between. Germline lookup yields CDR1 SGHTA and CDR2 FQGNSA. The CDR3 has 15 residues. CDR3 DNA: TGTGCCAGCAGTCCAGAGCGGGGACTGAACACTGAAGCTTTCTTT. Protein product: CASSPERGLNTEAFF.

This sequence joins TRBV12-3 or TRBV12-4 and TRBJ2-1, with 8 bases matching TRBD2. V lost 7 bases and J lost 8; bases outside the gene matches: 7. The CDR3 sequence is 13 residues long. The CDR3 sequence is CASTLGLAHEQFF. DNA for the CDR3: TGTGCCAGCACCCTTGGACTAGCCCATGAGCAGTTCTTC.